The present TCR beta chain was sequenced within a study of radiotherapy plus CTLA-4 blockade in lung cancer. Study observations and caveats: TCR clones of tumor origin grew in blood after radiotherapy plus ipilimumab. In blood, early T cell clone dynamics reportedly predicted response best, together with interferon-beta.

The germline gives CDR1 MRHNA, CDR2 SNTAGT. The V end was cut by 3 bases, the J end by 2 bases, with 12 bases between. CDR3 length equals 15 residues. Data came from immunoSEQ multiplex PCR; TCRdb stores just in-frame clones and leaves some out. Here the sample spans approximately 80,000 clones, approximately 73% being singletons. Note on this clone: Its target is not known.

Chemo-refractory metastatic non-small-cell lung cancer patients received focal radiation with ipilimumab CTLA-4 blockade. The specimen comprised peripheral blood, sampled from a patient treated with radiotherapy plus ipilimumab. J is TRBJ2-3 and V is TRBV6-4, with a tentative D call TRBD2 (5 bases). The TCR comes from a human donor with non-small cell lung cancer whose response to radiotherapy plus ipilimumab could not be evaluated. In nucleotides, the CDR3 is TGTGCCAGCAGTGAGGGTAGCGCCTCCACAGATACGCAGTATTTT. Its translation: CASSEGSASTDTQYF.